What follows are 5 T cell receptor beta chains derived from one specimen sequenced in a study of T cells in Graves' hyperthyroidism and ophthalmopathy. Amplified regions were TCR beta CDR3 sequences from RNA transcripts. With the HTBI primer set, the TCR CDR3 went through a first round of RT-PCR. Each CDR3 protein is one row after TCRdb ran MiXCR on the multiplex PCR reads. The repertoire includes approximately 620,000 distinct CDR3 sequences, about 15% of them detected once, and roughly 5.7% sits in the top ten. Input material: blood. The receptors shown here come from a woman in her twenties or thirties with Graves' hyperthyroidism that later progressed to Graves' ophthalmopathy.

The table lists this clonotype with many counts. The rearrangement uses TRBV3-1 and TRBJ2-1; no firm D call. The V gene lost 0 bases and the J gene lost 9 bases, with 12 bases spanning the gap. The CDR3 is made up of 14 amino acids. Germline assignment: CDR1 LGHDT and CDR2 YNNKEL (reference sequence). The DNA for the CDR3 is TGTGCCAGCAGCCAAGATAACCTAGGAATTGAGCAGTTCTTC. This gives the protein CASSQDNLGIEQFF.

The chain employs TRBV7-2 and TRBJ1-5, with 7 bases fitting TRBD1. The length of the CDR3 is 14 residues. V lost 5 bases to trimming and J lost 4 bases; unmatched junction nucleotides: 5. Per the germline V gene, CDR1 is SGHTA and CDR2 is FQGNSA. The CDR3 loop is CASSTGQWNQPQHF. The DNA for the CDR3 is TGTGCCAGCAGCACGGGACAGTGGAATCAGCCCCAGCATTTT. Supplemented by reference TRBV7-2 and TRBJ1-5, the full variable domain reads GAGVSQSPSNKVTEKGKDVELRCDPISGHTALYWYRQSLGQGLEFLIYFQGNSAPDKSGLPSDRFSAERTGGSVSTLTIQRTQQEDSAVYLCASSTGQWNQPQHFGDGTRLSIL.

This clonotype was seen a few times. J is TRBJ1-5 and V is TRBV7-8, with D possibly matching TRBD1 (6 bases). Trimming stripped 1 base from V and 2 bases from J, with 18 bases between. The length of the CDR3 is 18 residues. From germline, CDR1 is SGHVS and CDR2 FQNEAQ. In nucleotides, the CDR3 is TGTGCCAGCAGCTTAGATTTGGTTGGGACAAGTGGCAATCAGCCCCAGCATTTT. It specifies CASSLDLVGTSGNQPQHF.

This clonotype was counted many times. The V gene is TRBV3-1, the J gene TRBJ2-1, with 9 bases matching TRBD2. CDR1 LGHDT and CDR2 YNNKEL come from the germline V gene (reference sequence). CDR3 size: 15 residues. V lost 2 bases, J lost 8 bases, and 7 bases stayed unmatched. The CDR3 reads CASSQRLAGKDEQFF. CDR3 nucleotides: TGTGCCAGCAGCCAAAGGCTAGCGGGAAAAGATGAGCAGTTCTTC.

This clonotype was seen many times. This sequence joins TRBV5-1 and TRBJ2-1, with D perhaps TRBD2 (6 bases). V lost 4 bases to trimming and J lost 4 bases, with 12 bases between them. The germline gives CDR1 SGHRS, CDR2 YFSETQ. The CDR3 covers 14 residues. In nucleotides, the CDR3 is TGCGCCAGCAGCGGGGGGACGGCTTACAATGAGCAGTTCTTC. The encoded protein is CASSGGTAYNEQFF.